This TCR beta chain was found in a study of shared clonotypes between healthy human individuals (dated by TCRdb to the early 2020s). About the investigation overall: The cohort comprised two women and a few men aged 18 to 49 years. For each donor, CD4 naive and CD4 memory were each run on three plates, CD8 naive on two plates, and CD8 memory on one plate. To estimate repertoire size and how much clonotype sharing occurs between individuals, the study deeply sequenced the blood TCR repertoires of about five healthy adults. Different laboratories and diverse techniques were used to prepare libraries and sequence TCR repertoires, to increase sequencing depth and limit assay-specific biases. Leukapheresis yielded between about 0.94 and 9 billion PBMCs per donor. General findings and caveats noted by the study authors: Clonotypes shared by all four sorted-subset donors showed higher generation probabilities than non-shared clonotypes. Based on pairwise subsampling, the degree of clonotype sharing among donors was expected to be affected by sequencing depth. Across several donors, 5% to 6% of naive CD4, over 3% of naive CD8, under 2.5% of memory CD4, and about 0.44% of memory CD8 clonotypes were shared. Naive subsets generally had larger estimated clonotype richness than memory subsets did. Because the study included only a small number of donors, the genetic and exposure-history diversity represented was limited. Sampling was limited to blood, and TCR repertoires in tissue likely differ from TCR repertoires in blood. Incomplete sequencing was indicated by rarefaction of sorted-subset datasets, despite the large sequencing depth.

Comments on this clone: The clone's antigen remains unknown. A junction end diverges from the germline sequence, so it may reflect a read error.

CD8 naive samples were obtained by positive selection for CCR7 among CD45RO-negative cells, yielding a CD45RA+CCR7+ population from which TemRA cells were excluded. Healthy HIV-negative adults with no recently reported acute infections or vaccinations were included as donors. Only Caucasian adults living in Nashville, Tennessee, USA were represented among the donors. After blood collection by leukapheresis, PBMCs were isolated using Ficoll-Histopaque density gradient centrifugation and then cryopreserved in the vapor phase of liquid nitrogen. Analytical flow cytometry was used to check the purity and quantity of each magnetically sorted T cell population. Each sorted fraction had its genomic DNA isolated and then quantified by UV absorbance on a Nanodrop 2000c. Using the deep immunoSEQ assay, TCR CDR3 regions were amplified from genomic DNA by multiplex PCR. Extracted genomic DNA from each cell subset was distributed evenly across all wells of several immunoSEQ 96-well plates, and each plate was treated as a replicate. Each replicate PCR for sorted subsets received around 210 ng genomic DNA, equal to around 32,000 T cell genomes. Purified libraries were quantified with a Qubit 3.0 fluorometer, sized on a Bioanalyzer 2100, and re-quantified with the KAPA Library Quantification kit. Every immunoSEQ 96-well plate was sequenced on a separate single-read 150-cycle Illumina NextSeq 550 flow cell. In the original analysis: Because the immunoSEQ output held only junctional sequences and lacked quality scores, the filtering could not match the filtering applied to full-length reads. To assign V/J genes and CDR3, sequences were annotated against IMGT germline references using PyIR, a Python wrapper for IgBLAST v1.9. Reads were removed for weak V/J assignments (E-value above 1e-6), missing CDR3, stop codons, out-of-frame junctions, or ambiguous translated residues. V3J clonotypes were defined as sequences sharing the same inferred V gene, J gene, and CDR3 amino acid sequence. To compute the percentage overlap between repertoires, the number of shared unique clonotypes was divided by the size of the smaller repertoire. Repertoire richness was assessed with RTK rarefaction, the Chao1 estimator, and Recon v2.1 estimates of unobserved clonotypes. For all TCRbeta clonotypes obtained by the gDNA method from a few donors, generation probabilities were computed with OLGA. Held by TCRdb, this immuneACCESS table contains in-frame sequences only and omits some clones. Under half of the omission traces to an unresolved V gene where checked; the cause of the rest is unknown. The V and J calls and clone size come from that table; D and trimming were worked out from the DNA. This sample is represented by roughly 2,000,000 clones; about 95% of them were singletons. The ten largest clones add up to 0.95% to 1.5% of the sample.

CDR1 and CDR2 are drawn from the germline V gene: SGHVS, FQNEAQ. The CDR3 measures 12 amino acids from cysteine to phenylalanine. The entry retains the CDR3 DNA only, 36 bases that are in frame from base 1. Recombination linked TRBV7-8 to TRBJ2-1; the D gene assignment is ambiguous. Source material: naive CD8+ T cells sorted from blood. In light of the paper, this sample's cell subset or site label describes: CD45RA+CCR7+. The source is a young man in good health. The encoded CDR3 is CASSLDSRAMVF. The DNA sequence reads TGTGCCAGCAGCTTAGATTCTCGGGCTATGGTCTTC.